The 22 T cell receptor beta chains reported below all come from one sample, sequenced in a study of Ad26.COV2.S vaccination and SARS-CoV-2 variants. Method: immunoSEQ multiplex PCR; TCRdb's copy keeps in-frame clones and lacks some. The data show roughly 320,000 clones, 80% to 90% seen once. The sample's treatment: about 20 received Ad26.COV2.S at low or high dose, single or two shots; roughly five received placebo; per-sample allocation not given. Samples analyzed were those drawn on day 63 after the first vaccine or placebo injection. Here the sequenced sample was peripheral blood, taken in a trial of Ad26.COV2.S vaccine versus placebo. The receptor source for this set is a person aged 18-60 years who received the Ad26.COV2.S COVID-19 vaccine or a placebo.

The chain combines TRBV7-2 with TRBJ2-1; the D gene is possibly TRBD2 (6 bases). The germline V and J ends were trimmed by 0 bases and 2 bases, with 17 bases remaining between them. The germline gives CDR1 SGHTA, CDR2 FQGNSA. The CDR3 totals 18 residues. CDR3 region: CASSLAPRGGPPYNEQFF. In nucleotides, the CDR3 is TGTGCCAGCAGCTTAGCTCCCCGGGGAGGTCCCCCCTACAATGAGCAGTTCTTC.

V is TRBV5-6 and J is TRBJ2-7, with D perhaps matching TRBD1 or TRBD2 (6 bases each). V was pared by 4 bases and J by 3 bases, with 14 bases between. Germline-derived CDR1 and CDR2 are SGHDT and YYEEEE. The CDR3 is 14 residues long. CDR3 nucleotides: TGTGCCAGCAGCCCCGGGGGCAGGGGCTACGAGCAGTACTTC. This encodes CASSPGGRGYEQYF.

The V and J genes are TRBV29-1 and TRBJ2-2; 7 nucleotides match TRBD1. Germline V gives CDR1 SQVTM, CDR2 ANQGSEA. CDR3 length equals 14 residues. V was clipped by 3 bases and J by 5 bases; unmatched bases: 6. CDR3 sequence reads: CSVEVTGETGELFF. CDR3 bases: TGCAGCGTTGAGGTCACAGGGGAGACCGGGGAGCTGTTTTTT.

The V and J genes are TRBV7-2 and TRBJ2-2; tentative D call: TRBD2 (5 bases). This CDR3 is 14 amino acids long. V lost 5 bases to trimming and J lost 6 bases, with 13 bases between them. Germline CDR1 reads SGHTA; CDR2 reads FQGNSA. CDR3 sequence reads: CASSLTRIAGELFF. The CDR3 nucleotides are TGTGCCAGCAGCCTTACTAGAATTGCCGGGGAGCTGTTTTTT.

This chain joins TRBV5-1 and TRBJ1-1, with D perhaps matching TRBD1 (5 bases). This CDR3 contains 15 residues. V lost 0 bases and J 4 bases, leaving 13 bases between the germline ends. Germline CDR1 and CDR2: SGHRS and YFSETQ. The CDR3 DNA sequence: TGCGCCAGCAGCTTGGTGGTGGGACGGGGCACTGAAGCTTTCTTT. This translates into CASSLVVGRGTEAFF. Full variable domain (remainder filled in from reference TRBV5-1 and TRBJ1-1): KAGVTQTPRYLIKTRGQQVTLSCSPISGHRSVSWYQQTPGQGLQFLFEYFSETQRNKGNFPGRFSGRQFSNSRSEMNVSTLELGDSALYLCASSLVVGRGTEAFFGQGTRLTVV.

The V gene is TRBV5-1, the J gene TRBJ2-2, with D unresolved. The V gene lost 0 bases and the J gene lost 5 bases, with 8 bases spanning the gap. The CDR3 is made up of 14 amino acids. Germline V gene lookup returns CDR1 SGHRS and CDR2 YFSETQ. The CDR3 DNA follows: TGCGCCAGCAGCTTGGAGATGGCTACCGGGGAGCTGTTTTTT. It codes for CASSLEMATGELFF.

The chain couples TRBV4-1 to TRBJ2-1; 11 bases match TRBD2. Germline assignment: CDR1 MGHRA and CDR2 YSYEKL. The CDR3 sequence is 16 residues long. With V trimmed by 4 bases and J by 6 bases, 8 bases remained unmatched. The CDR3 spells CASSRFLAGGTNEQFF. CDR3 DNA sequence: TGCGCCAGCAGCCGGTTCCTAGCGGGGGGAACCAATGAGCAGTTCTTC.

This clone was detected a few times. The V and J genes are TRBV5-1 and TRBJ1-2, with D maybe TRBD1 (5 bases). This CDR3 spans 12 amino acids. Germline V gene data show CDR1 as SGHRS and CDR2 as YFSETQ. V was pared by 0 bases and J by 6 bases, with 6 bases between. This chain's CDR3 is CASSLGGDGYTF. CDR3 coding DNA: TGCGCCAGCAGCTTGGGAGGGGATGGCTACACCTTC.

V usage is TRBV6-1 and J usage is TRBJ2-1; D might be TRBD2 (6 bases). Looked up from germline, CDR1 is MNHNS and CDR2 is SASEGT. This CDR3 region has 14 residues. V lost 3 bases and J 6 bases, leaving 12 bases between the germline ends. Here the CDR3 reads CASSEGRDPNEQFF. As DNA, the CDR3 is TGTGCCAGCAGTGAGGGGCGGGACCCCAATGAGCAGTTCTTC.

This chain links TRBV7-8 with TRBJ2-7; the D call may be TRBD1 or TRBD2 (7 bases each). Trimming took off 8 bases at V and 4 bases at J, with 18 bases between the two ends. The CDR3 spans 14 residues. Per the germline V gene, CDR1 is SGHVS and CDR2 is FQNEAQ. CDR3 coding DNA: TGTGCCAGCGGAAAGACAGGGAGGGGGTACGAGCAGTACTTC. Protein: CASGKTGRGYEQYF.

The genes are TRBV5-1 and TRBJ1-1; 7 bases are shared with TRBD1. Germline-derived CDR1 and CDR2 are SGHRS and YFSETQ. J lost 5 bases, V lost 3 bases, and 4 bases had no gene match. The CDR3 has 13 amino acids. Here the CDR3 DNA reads TGCGCCAGCAGCTCCTACAGGGGAACTGAAGCTTTCTTT. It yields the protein CASSSYRGTEAFF. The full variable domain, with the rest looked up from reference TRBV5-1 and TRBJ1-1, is KAGVTQTPRYLIKTRGQQVTLSCSPISGHRSVSWYQQTPGQGLQFLFEYFSETQRNKGNFPGRFSGRQFSNSRSEMNVSTLELGDSALYLCASSSYRGTEAFFGQGTRLTVV.

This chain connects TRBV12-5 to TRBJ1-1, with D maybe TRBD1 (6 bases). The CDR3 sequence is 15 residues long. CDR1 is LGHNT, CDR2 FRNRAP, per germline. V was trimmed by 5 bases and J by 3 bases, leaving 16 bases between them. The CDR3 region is CASGTRGGRDTEAFF. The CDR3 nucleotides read TGTGCTAGTGGTACACGCGGGGGGCGCGACACTGAAGCTTTCTTT.

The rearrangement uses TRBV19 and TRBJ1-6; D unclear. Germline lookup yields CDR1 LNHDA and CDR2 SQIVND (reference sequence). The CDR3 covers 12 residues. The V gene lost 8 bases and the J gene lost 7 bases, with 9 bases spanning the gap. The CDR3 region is CASGPRNSPLHF. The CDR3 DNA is TGTGCCAGTGGACCAAGGAATTCACCCCTCCACTTT.

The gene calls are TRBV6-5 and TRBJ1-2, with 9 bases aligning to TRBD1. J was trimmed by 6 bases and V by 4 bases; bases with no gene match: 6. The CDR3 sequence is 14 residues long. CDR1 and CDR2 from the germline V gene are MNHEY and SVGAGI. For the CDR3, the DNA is TGTGCCAGCAGTTTCGCACAGGGGGCGCATGGCTACACCTTC. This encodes CASSFAQGAHGYTF.

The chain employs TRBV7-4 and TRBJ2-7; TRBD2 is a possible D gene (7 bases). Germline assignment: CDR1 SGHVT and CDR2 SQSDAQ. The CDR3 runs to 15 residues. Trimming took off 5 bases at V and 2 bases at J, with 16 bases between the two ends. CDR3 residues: CASSISRGGTYEQYF. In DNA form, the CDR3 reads TGTGCCAGCAGCATTAGTAGGGGGGGCACCTACGAGCAGTACTTC.

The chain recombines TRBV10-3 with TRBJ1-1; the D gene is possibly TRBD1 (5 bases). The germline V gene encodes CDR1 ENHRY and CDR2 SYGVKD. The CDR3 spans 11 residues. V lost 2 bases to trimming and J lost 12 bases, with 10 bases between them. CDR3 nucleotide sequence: TGTGCCATCAGTGAGAGGGGTGAGACTTTCTTT. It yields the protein CAISERGETFF.

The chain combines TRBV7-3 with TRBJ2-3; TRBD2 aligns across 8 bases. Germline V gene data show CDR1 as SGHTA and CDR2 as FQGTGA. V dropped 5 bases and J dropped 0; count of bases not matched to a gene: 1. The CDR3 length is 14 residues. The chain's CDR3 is CASSGLASTDTQYF. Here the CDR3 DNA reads TGTGCCAGCAGCGGACTAGCAAGCACAGATACGCAGTATTTT.

The DNA for the CDR3 is TGTGCCAGCATCAGGGCAGGGGGCGTCTATGGCTACACCTTC. Amino acids: CASIRAGGVYGYTF. V is TRBV6-5 and J is TRBJ1-2, with 8 positions matching TRBD1. Trimming removed 7 bases from V and 4 bases from J; junction bases left unmatched: 8. This CDR3 is 14 amino acids long. The germline gives CDR1 MNHEY, CDR2 SVGAGI.

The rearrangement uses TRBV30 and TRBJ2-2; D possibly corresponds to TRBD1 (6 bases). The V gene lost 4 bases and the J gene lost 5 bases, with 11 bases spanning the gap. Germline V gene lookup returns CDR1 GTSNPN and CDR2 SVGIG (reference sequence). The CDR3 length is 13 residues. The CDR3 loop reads CAWNPQGTGELFF. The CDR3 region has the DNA TGTGCCTGGAACCCACAGGGAACCGGGGAGCTGTTTTTT.

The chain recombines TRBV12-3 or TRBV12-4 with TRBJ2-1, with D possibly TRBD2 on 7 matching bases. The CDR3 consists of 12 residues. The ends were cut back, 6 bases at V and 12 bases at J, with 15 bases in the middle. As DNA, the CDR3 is TGTGCCAGCAGCAAGGGGGAGGGAGGGCAGTTCTTC. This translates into CASSKGEGGQFF.

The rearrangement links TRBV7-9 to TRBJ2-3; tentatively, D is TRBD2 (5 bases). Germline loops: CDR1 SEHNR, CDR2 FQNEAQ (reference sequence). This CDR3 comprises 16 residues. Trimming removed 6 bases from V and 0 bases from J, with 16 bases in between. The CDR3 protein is CASSWRAATSTDTQYF. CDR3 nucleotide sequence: TGTGCCAGCAGTTGGCGAGCGGCCACTAGCACAGATACGCAGTATTTT.

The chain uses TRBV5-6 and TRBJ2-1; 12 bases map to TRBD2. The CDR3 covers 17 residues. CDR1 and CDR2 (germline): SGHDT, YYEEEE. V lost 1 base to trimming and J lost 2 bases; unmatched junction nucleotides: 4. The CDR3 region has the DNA TGTGCCAGCAGCTTGACTAGCGGGGGGTCCACCTACAATGAGCAGTTCTTC. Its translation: CASSLTSGGSTYNEQFF.